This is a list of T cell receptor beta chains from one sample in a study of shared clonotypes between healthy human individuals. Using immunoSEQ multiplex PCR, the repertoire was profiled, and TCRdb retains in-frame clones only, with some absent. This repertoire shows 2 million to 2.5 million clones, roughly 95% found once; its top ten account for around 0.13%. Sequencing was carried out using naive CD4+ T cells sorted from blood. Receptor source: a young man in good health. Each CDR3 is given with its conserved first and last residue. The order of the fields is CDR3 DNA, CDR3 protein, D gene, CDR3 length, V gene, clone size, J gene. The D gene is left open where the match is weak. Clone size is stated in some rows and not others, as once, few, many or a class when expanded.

CDR3 DNA: TGTGCCAGCAGTGAGCAACAGGGAACGGTCCATGAGCAGTTCTTC
CDR3 protein: CASSEQQGTVHEQFF
D gene: NA
CDR3 length: 15
V gene: TRBV28
clone size: NA
J gene: TRBJ2-1

CDR3 DNA: TGCGCCAGCAGTGAGCCCGGGGACGGGGATACGCAGTATTTT
CDR3 protein: CASSEPGDGDTQYF
D gene: NA
CDR3 length: 14
V gene: TRBV10-1
clone size: NA
J gene: TRBJ2-3

CDR3 DNA: TGTGCCATCAGTGAGGGTACAAGCGGCTACGAGCAGTACTTC
CDR3 protein: CAISEGTSGYEQYF
D gene: NA
CDR3 length: 14
V gene: TRBV10-3
clone size: NA
J gene: TRBJ2-7

CDR3 DNA: TGTGCCAGAGCCGGGACAGGGACAACTAATGAAAAACTGTTTTTT
CDR3 protein: CARAGTGTTNEKLFF
D gene: TRBD1
CDR3 length: 15
V gene: TRBV2
clone size: NA
J gene: TRBJ1-4

CDR3 DNA: TGTGCCATCAGTGGGGTCACTAGCGGAGAGACCCAGTACTTC
CDR3 protein: CAISGVTSGETQYF
D gene: TRBD2
CDR3 length: 14
V gene: TRBV10-3
clone size: NA
J gene: TRBJ2-5

CDR3 DNA: TGTGCCAGCAGTTTAGAGGGGACGGGGGAGCAGTACTTC
CDR3 protein: CASSLEGTGEQYF
D gene: NA
CDR3 length: 13
V gene: TRBV27
clone size: NA
J gene: TRBJ2-7

CDR3 DNA: TGTGCCAGCAGTGAAACGAGAGGTTCACCCCTCCACTTT
CDR3 protein: CASSETRGSPLHF
D gene: NA
CDR3 length: 13
V gene: TRBV6-1
clone size: NA
J gene: TRBJ1-6

CDR3 DNA: TGTGCCAGCAGCGGGAGCAGGGGGGCCTACGAGCAGTACTTC
CDR3 protein: CASSGSRGAYEQYF
D gene: NA
CDR3 length: 14
V gene: TRBV9
clone size: NA
J gene: TRBJ2-7

CDR3 DNA: TGTGCCTGGACCGCGACAGGGAGGGGAGCTTTCTTT
CDR3 protein: CAWTATGRGAFF
D gene: TRBD1
CDR3 length: 12
V gene: TRBV30
clone size: NA
J gene: TRBJ1-1

CDR3 DNA: TGTGCCAGCAGCGTCACCGGGCTAGCCCGGACACCGCAGTATTTT
CDR3 protein: CASSVTGLARTPQYF
D gene: NA
CDR3 length: 15
V gene: TRBV9
clone size: once
J gene: TRBJ2-3

CDR3 DNA: TGCAGCATCGGACAGTTGTCCTACAATGAGCAGTTCTTC
CDR3 protein: CSIGQLSYNEQFF
D gene: NA
CDR3 length: 13
V gene: TRBV29-1
clone size: NA
J gene: TRBJ2-1

CDR3 DNA: TGTGCCAGTAGAATGGACAGAAAAGAGACCCAGTACTTC
CDR3 protein: CASRMDRKETQYF
D gene: NA
CDR3 length: 13
V gene: TRBV19
clone size: NA
J gene: TRBJ2-5

CDR3 DNA: TGTGCCAGCAGTTTTCTTACGTATAATTCACCCCTCCACTTT
CDR3 protein: CASSFLTYNSPLHF
D gene: NA
CDR3 length: 14
V gene: TRBV27
clone size: once
J gene: TRBJ1-6

CDR3 DNA: TGCGCCAGCAGTAGGGACAGCGGGGGTGAGCAGTTCTTC
CDR3 protein: CASSRDSGGEQFF
D gene: NA
CDR3 length: 13
V gene: TRBV10-1
clone size: NA
J gene: TRBJ2-1

CDR3 DNA: TGTGCCATCAGTGAAGGTCGGGAGGGCCCATACGAGCAGTACTTC
CDR3 protein: CAISEGREGPYEQYF
D gene: TRBD2
CDR3 length: 15
V gene: TRBV10-3
clone size: NA
J gene: TRBJ2-7

CDR3 DNA: TGTGCCAGCAGCGTAGACGGAAGTTCTGGAAACACCATATATTTT
CDR3 protein: CASSVDGSSGNTIYF
D gene: NA
CDR3 length: 15
V gene: TRBV9
clone size: NA
J gene: TRBJ1-3

CDR3 DNA: TGTGCCAGCTCAGGGCTCCGGGACAGGGTATCGGAGACCCAGTACTTC
CDR3 protein: CASSGLRDRVSETQYF
D gene: TRBD1
CDR3 length: 16
V gene: TRBV18
clone size: NA
J gene: TRBJ2-5

CDR3 DNA: TGTGCCAGCAGTTACACAGGGGGAGATTATGGCTACACCTTC
CDR3 protein: CASSYTGGDYGYTF
D gene: TRBD1
CDR3 length: 14
V gene: TRBV5-4
clone size: few
J gene: TRBJ1-2

CDR3 DNA: TGTGCCAGTAGTATAGGGGGAGATACGCAGTATTTT
CDR3 protein: CASSIGGDTQYF
D gene: NA
CDR3 length: 12
V gene: TRBV19
clone size: NA
J gene: TRBJ2-3

CDR3 DNA: TGTGCCATCAGTGAGTCTCTCCCCTGGGGGTACTTC
CDR3 protein: CAISESLPWGYF
D gene: NA
CDR3 length: 12
V gene: TRBV10-3
clone size: NA
J gene: TRBJ2-5

CDR3 DNA: TGTGCCAGCAGCTCCTCTCGGGCGGGGGCGACCAAAAACATTCAGTACTTC
CDR3 protein: CASSSSRAGATKNIQYF
D gene: NA
CDR3 length: 17
V gene: TRBV5-4
clone size: NA
J gene: TRBJ2-4

CDR3 DNA: TGTGCCATCAGGGCACAGGAGATGAACACTGAAGCTTTCTTT
CDR3 protein: CAIRAQEMNTEAFF
D gene: NA
CDR3 length: 14
V gene: TRBV10-3
clone size: NA
J gene: TRBJ1-1

CDR3 DNA: TGCGCCAGCAGCCAAGACCCCCGACAGGGTAAAGGGTATGGCTACACCTTC
CDR3 protein: CASSQDPRQGKGYGYTF
D gene: TRBD1
CDR3 length: 17
V gene: TRBV5-5
clone size: NA
J gene: TRBJ1-2

CDR3 DNA: TGCGCCAGCAGCTTGGAGGGGGGAAATAATGAAAAACTGTTTTTT
CDR3 protein: CASSLEGGNNEKLFF
D gene: NA
CDR3 length: 15
V gene: TRBV5-1
clone size: NA
J gene: TRBJ1-4

CDR3 DNA: TGTGCCAGCTCACAGCTAATAAACACTGAAGCTTTCTTT
CDR3 protein: CASSQLINTEAFF
D gene: NA
CDR3 length: 13
V gene: TRBV18
clone size: NA
J gene: TRBJ1-1

CDR3 DNA: TGTGCCAGCAGCTTATGGTGGGTCTCCTACGAGCAGTACTTC
CDR3 protein: CASSLWWVSYEQYF
D gene: NA
CDR3 length: 14
V gene: TRBV5-4
clone size: NA
J gene: TRBJ2-7

CDR3 DNA: TGCGCCAGCAGCCAAGGTGCCGCGTCTATCACTGAAGCTTTCTTT
CDR3 protein: CASSQGAASITEAFF
D gene: NA
CDR3 length: 15
V gene: TRBV4-3
clone size: NA
J gene: TRBJ1-1

CDR3 DNA: TGTGCCAGCAGTGGCCTCCGACAGGTTAACAATCAGCCCCAGCATTTT
CDR3 protein: CASSGLRQVNNQPQHF
D gene: NA
CDR3 length: 16
V gene: TRBV6-1
clone size: NA
J gene: TRBJ1-5

CDR3 DNA: TGTGCCAGCAGCGCACAGGCCAGCACAGATACGCAGTATTTT
CDR3 protein: CASSAQASTDTQYF
D gene: NA
CDR3 length: 14
V gene: TRBV9
clone size: NA
J gene: TRBJ2-3

CDR3 DNA: TGTGCCATCAGTGAGTCGCTAGCGGGCACAGATACGCAGTATTTT
CDR3 protein: CAISESLAGTDTQYF
D gene: TRBD2
CDR3 length: 15
V gene: TRBV10-3
clone size: NA
J gene: TRBJ2-3

CDR3 DNA: TGTGCCATCAGTGGTCCGTGGGGGAGCACAGATACGCAGTATTTT
CDR3 protein: CAISGPWGSTDTQYF
D gene: NA
CDR3 length: 15
V gene: TRBV10-3
clone size: NA
J gene: TRBJ2-3

CDR3 DNA: TGCGCCAGCAGCCTCCAGGGGAGGCAGCCTAGCTCCTACGAGCAGTACTTC
CDR3 protein: CASSLQGRQPSSYEQYF
D gene: NA
CDR3 length: 17
V gene: TRBV4-1
clone size: once
J gene: TRBJ2-7

CDR3 DNA: TGCAGTGCTAAGAACGGCCGGGGTCAGTACTTC
CDR3 protein: CSAKNGRGQYF
D gene: NA
CDR3 length: 11
V gene: TRBV20-1
clone size: NA
J gene: TRBJ2-7

CDR3 DNA: TGTGCCAGCAGCCAAGAACGGCTAGCGGGGGGGTTGAGTGAGCAGTTCTTC
CDR3 protein: CASSQERLAGGLSEQFF
D gene: TRBD2
CDR3 length: 17
V gene: TRBV14
clone size: NA
J gene: TRBJ2-1

CDR3 DNA: TGTGCCAGCAGTTACCTCGGAAGGGGTGAAAAACTGTTTTTT
CDR3 protein: CASSYLGRGEKLFF
D gene: NA
CDR3 length: 14
V gene: TRBV6-6
clone size: NA
J gene: TRBJ1-4